These 7 T cell receptor beta chains were all obtained from the same sample, sequenced in a study of cytomegalovirus exposure and HLA in healthy donors. Using immunoSEQ multiplex PCR, the repertoire was profiled, and TCRdb retains in-frame clones only, with some absent. This sample has some 140,000 clones, with 70% to 90% found just once. The sample taken for sequencing was PBMCs. The origin of the receptors is a man younger than 35 in good health and CMV-seronegative.

This clone turned up a few times. The chain carries TRBV27 and TRBJ2-7; 7 nucleotides agree with TRBD2. The V and J ends lost 6 bases and 7 bases, in that order; junction bases with no gene match: 6. This CDR3 contains 12 residues. In germline, CDR1 is MNHEY, CDR2 SMNVEV (reference sequence). For the CDR3, the DNA is TGTGCCAGCAGGGGGGGGACTCGTGAGCAGTACTTC. Encoded protein: CASRGGTREQYF.

The chain recombines TRBV15 with TRBJ2-7; D call uncertain. V dropped 4 bases and J dropped 3 bases, with 10 bases sitting between them. CDR1 is LNHNV and CDR2 is YYDKDF in the germline V gene (reference sequence). The CDR3 runs 13 residues. For the CDR3, the DNA is TGTGCCACCAGCATAGATCGGGTCTACGAGCAGTACTTC. Translation gives CATSIDRVYEQYF.

The rearrangement uses TRBV29-1 and TRBJ1-1, with 7 bases matching TRBD1. CDR3 size: 12 residues. CDR1 and CDR2 from the germline V gene are SQVTM and ANQGSEA. The V and J ends lost 7 bases and 3 bases, in that order; junction bases with no gene match: 5. CDR3: CSGGQSYTEAFF. CDR3 bases: TGCAGCGGGGGACAGAGTTACACTGAAGCTTTCTTT.

Only a few counts were recorded for this clone. The J gene is TRBJ1-1, the V gene TRBV7-9, with D perhaps TRBD1 (5 bases). Per germline, CDR1 SEHNR and CDR2 FQNEAQ (reference sequence). This CDR3 is built from 15 residues. V was trimmed by 5 bases and J by 1 base, leaving 14 bases between them. The DNA of the CDR3 is TGTGCCAGCAGCGCAGACTCACAGGCGAACACTGAAGCTTTCTTT. Protein sequence: CASSADSQANTEAFF.

This chain links TRBV18 with TRBJ1-1; perhaps TRBD1 as D (6 bases). The CDR3 has 15 amino acids. Germline V lookup: CDR1 KGHSH, CDR2 LQKENI. V was cut by 3 bases and J by 1 base, with 12 bases left in between. CDR3 coding DNA: TGTGCCAGCTCACCCTACCGGGACAAGAACACTGAAGCTTTCTTT. This encodes CASSPYRDKNTEAFF.

The V call is TRBV9, the J call TRBJ2-7, with 9 bases fitting TRBD2. The CDR3 contains 14 residues. Trimming removed 3 bases from V and 0 bases from J; junction bases left unmatched: 1. Germline V CDR1 and CDR2: SGDLS, YYNGEE. CDR3 DNA sequence: TGTGCCAGCAGCGAGGGACTAGCCTCCTACGAGCAGTACTTC. Amino acid sequence: CASSEGLASYEQYF.

The chain carries TRBV6-1 and TRBJ1-1; the D is unclear. The length of the CDR3 is 15 residues. CDR1 and CDR2 from the germline V gene are MNHNS and SASEGT. V was shortened by 6 bases and J by 1 base, with 15 bases between the two germline ends. In DNA form, the CDR3 reads TGTGCCAGCAGCCGGAATGCAGCGAAGAACACTGAAGCTTTCTTT. It is translated as CASSRNAAKNTEAFF.